A selection of T cell receptor beta chains follows, all from one sample in a study of CD8 T cells in ankylosing spondylitis. Via MiXCR, TCRdb re-called the 5' RACE reads, giving one row per CDR3 protein. The data contain 750,000 to 850,000 distinct CDR3 sequences, about 11% of them singletons. Sequences were obtained from blood, either unsorted or a sorted T cell fraction (not recorded which). These receptors came from a male donor with ankylosing spondylitis. Each CDR3 is given with its conserved first and last residue. The D gene is left open where the match is weak. Size is omitted from some rows. Given values are once, few, many or a class for expanded clones.

TRBJ2-7,many,-,TRBV20-1,CSAPGLLSYEQYF,TGCAGTGCTCCGGGACTCCTCTCCTACGAGCAGTACTTC
TRBJ2-3,many,-,TRBV7-2,CASSLSQGAADTQYF,TGTGCCAGCAGCTTATCACAAGGGGCAGCAGATACGCAGTATTTT
TRBJ2-3,few,TRBD2,TRBV4-2,CASSYRTSSSTDTQYF,TGTGCCAGCAGCTACCGGACTAGCTCTAGCACAGATACGCAGTATTTT
TRBJ1-1,-,-,TRBV6-5,CASHYKGGTEAFF,TGTGCCAGCCATTACAAGGGAGGCACTGAAGCTTTCTTT
TRBJ2-1,few,-,TRBV11-2,CASSSLAGPERYEQFF,TGTGCCAGCAGCTCCCTGGCCGGACCCGAACGATATGAGCAGTTCTTC
TRBJ2-2,few,-,TRBV28,CASSSQGGGYTGELFF,TGTGCCAGCAGTTCCCAGGGAGGGGGATACACCGGGGAGCTGTTTTTT
TRBJ1-1,-,-,TRBV4-3,CASRQRLSRVNTEAFF,TGCGCCAGCAGGCAAAGACTGTCCAGGGTGAACACTGAAGCTTTCTTT
TRBJ2-3,few,-,TRBV7-2,CASSLVGRLGGTQYF,TGTGCCAGCAGCTTAGTGGGACGGCTTGGGGGTACGCAGTATTTT
TRBJ2-3,many,TRBD2,TRBV20-1,CSAQTSAHTDTQYF,TGCAGTGCGCAGACTAGCGCCCACACAGATACGCAGTATTTT
TRBJ2-7,many,-,TRBV20-1,CSASRQGDGEQYF,TGCAGTGCTAGCCGGCAGGGAGACGGAGAGCAGTACTTC
TRBJ1-5,few,-,TRBV7-2,CASSVSNQPQHF,TGTGCCAGCAGCGTAAGCAATCAGCCCCAGCATTTT
TRBJ1-4,-,TRBD1,TRBV5-1,CASSLAPGQGGEKLFF,TGCGCCAGCAGCTTGGCCCCGGGACAGGGGGGAGAAAAACTGTTTTTT
TRBJ1-2,-,TRBD1,TRBV4-2,CASSQGAGDSYYGYTF,TGTGCCAGCAGCCAAGGAGCGGGGGACAGTTACTATGGCTACACCTTC